This T cell receptor (beta chain) was captured in a study of shared clonotypes between healthy human individuals. The wider study: Each donor contributed plates that comprised three CD4 naive, three CD4 memory, two CD8 naive and one CD8 memory. Findings and caveats of the study: Non-shared clonotypes had lower generation probabilities than those shared by all four donors.

For each subset, genomic DNA was distributed in equal portions over several immunoSEQ plates. Some clones are missing from TCRdb's copy, which holds only in-frame ones; the method was immunoSEQ multiplex PCR. This sample has about 1.5 million clones; 95% to 99% occur once, and the top ten carry less than 0.55%. Deletions cut 6 bases from V and 0 bases from J, with 12 bases between. From germline, CDR1 is MNHEY and CDR2 SVGAGI. The CDR3 is 15 residues long. Worth noting for this clone: Its specificity is unknown.

This chain connects TRBV6-5 to TRBJ1-5; D might be TRBD1 (5 bases). Material: naive CD4+ T cells sorted from blood. Indicated subset: CD45RA+ positively selected. This TCR was recovered from a young man in good health. The CDR3 protein is CASRETEYSNQPQHF. In DNA form, the CDR3 reads TGTGCCAGCAGGGAGACAGAATATAGCAATCAGCCCCAGCATTTT.